Each of the 21 T cell receptor beta chains below was sequenced from the same sample in a study of response to subunit inactivated influenza vaccine. TCRdb processed the RT-PCR reads anew with MiXCR; each CDR3 protein has one entry. The sample has around 200,000 distinct CDR3 sequences, about an eighth seen once. These sequences were also reported in another study, on T cells expressing NK-cell markers. This second report adds: Template switching by 5'RACE with UMIs generated the TCR beta cDNA.

The material sequenced was CD8+ T cells sorted from PBMCs, taken 11 to 12 days after vaccination. These TCRs come from a middle-aged man who received an inactivated influenza vaccine.

This sequence joins TRBV5-1 and TRBJ2-1, with 7 bases matching TRBD1. The CDR3 contains 15 residues. CDR1 is SGHRS and CDR2 is YFSETQ in the germline V gene. J gave up 5 bases and V 3 bases, and 8 bases lay outside the gene matches. The CDR3 sequence is CASSWTTGQNNEQFF. The CDR3, as DNA: TGCGCCAGCAGCTGGACGACGGGACAGAACAATGAGCAGTTCTTC.

There are a few counts of this clonotype. This sequence joins TRBV3-1 and TRBJ2-1; 8 bases map to TRBD2. From germline, CDR1 is LGHDT and CDR2 YNNKEL (reference sequence). This CDR3 is 16 amino acids long. J gave up 8 bases and V 4 bases, and 13 bases lay outside the gene matches. CDR3 coding DNA: TGTGCCAGCAGCCGCCCGGCGGGCGGGAGGTCCGATGAGCAGTTCTTC. This encodes CASSRPAGGRSDEQFF.

This clonotype was seen more than once but under ten times. V gene TRBV6-2 or TRBV6-3 combines with J gene TRBJ2-7; TRBD2 is a possible D gene (6 bases). From germline, CDR1 is MNHEY and CDR2 SVGEGT. The CDR3 has 14 residues. The germline V and J ends were trimmed by 5 bases and 6 bases, with 17 bases remaining between them. This CDR3 reads CASSARELRGEQYF. CDR3 bases: TGTGCCAGCAGTGCCCGGGAGTTACGGGGCGAGCAGTACTTC.

The sample holds a few counts of this clonotype. The rearrangement links TRBV30 to TRBJ2-7; D not resolved. This CDR3 spans 13 amino acids. With 2 bases removed from V and 0 bases from J, the gap between germline ends came to 8 bases. CDR1 GTSNPN and CDR2 SVGIG come from the germline V gene (reference sequence). In DNA form, the CDR3 reads TGTGCCTGGAGTCGGCACAACTCCTACGAGCAGTACTTC. Protein sequence: CAWSRHNSYEQYF.

This clonotype was observed many times. The rearrangement uses TRBV9 and TRBJ2-1; possible D gene TRBD2, 5 bases. V dropped 0 bases and J dropped 4 bases, with 14 bases sitting between them. The CDR3 is 16 residues long. CDR1 is SGDLS and CDR2 is YYNGEE in the germline V gene. The CDR3 DNA sequence: TGTGCCAGCAGCGTAGGGGGTTCGGGGATATACAATGAGCAGTTCTTC. Its translation is CASSVGGSGIYNEQFF. Variable domain in full (rest from reference TRBV9 and TRBJ2-1): DSGVTQTPKHLITATGQRVTLRCSPRSGDLSVYWYQQSLDQGLQFLIQYYNGEERAKGNILERFSAQQFPDLHSELNLSSLELGDSALYFCASSVGGSGIYNEQFFGPGTRLTVL.

This clonotype was seen a handful of times. The chain joins TRBV9 to TRBJ2-1; a possible D gene is TRBD2 (5 bases). Germline CDR1 is SGDLS and CDR2 is YYNGEE. The CDR3 is 14 amino acids. The germline V and J ends were trimmed by 2 bases and 5 bases, with 11 bases remaining between them. CDR3 region: CASSVSAANNEQFF. CDR3 bases: TGTGCCAGCAGCGTTTCAGCGGCAAACAATGAGCAGTTCTTC.

The chain links TRBV12-3 or TRBV12-4 to TRBJ1-5, with 7 nucleotides matching TRBD1. V was pared by 0 bases and J by 2 bases, with 7 bases of the junction left unmatched. The CDR3 consists of 17 residues. The CDR3 region is CASSLAVQGRGNQPQHF. The CDR3 bases are TGTGCCAGCAGTTTAGCTGTACAGGGGCGCGGCAATCAGCCCCAGCATTTT.

This clonotype occurred many times. V is TRBV24-1 and J is TRBJ2-1; unclear D gene. Deletions cut 2 bases from V and 14 bases from J, with 6 bases between. The CDR3 sequence is 10 residues long. From germline, CDR1 is KGHDR and CDR2 SFDVKD. CDR3 region: CATSDWVEFF. CDR3 bases: TGTGCCACCAGTGATTGGGTCGAGTTCTTC.

The chain is built from TRBV4-3 and TRBJ2-3; a possible D gene is TRBD2 (7 bases). Germline CDR1 is LGHNA and CDR2 is YSLEER. This CDR3 has 17 residues. V shed 2 bases and J shed 1 base, with 16 bases lying between them. CDR3 sequence (DNA): TGCGCCAGCAGCCAACTAAGTGGGCGGGGGCGCACAGATACGCAGTATTTT. Translated: CASSQLSGRGRTDTQYF.

This clonotype was found many times. The chain couples TRBV12-3 or TRBV12-4 to TRBJ2-5; possibly TRBD1 for D (6 bases). This CDR3 has 14 amino acids. Between the trimmed V and J ends, which lost 5 bases and 2 bases, there was a span of 12 bases. The CDR3 DNA is TGTGCCAGCAGTCCTACAGGGACACAAGAGACCCAGTACTTC. As protein: CASSPTGTQETQYF.

A word on this clonotype: A much more abundant neighbour one base away suggests this may be a read error. V is TRBV20-1 and J is TRBJ2-2; TRBD1 agrees at 10 bases. This CDR3 spans 14 amino acids. Germline V CDR1 and CDR2: DFQATT, SNEGSKA (reference sequence). This CDR3 reads CSATGTGVSGEPFF. CDR3 DNA sequence: TGCAGTGCCACCGGGACAGGGGTTTCCGGGGAGCCGTTTTTT.

The V gene is TRBV4-2, the J gene TRBJ1-1; D gene uncertain. V was shortened by 0 bases and J by 5 bases, with 13 bases between the two germline ends. The germline V gene has CDR1 LGHNA and CDR2 YNFKEQ. The CDR3 loop spans 15 amino acids. The CDR3 DNA sequence: TGTGCCAGCAGCCAAGAGATCGGCCTGGAAACTGAAGCTTTCTTT. It encodes CASSQEIGLETEAFF.

The V call is TRBV6-2 or TRBV6-3, the J call TRBJ1-1; D perhaps matches TRBD1 (6 bases). From germline, CDR1 is MNHEY and CDR2 SVGEGT. The CDR3 totals 15 residues. V lost 2 bases, J lost 3 bases, and 13 bases lay in between. The chain's CDR3 is CASSYLTGTDTEAFF. Written as DNA, the CDR3 is TGTGCCAGCAGTTACCTGACAGGTACGGACACTGAAGCTTTCTTT.

This clonotype was observed a few times. The J gene is TRBJ2-1, the V gene TRBV6-2 or TRBV6-3, with 9 bases that match TRBD2. The CDR3 covers 13 residues. V dropped 6 bases and J dropped 12; count of bases not matched to a gene: 9. Germline assignment: CDR1 MNHEY and CDR2 SVGEGT. Here the CDR3 DNA reads TGTGCCAGCAGACCGGGACTAGCCGACGGGCAGTTCTTC. Translating it yields CASRPGLADGQFF.

This clonotype was seen ten or more times. The chain employs TRBV29-1 and TRBJ2-7; D uncertain. In germline, CDR1 is SQVTM, CDR2 ANQGSEA. CDR3 length: 14 amino acids. Trimming cost V 0 bases and J 6 bases, with 15 bases left between them. CDR3 coding DNA: TGCAGCGTTGAAGATTGGCGAGCCTCGGGCGAGCAGTACTTC. Translation: CSVEDWRASGEQYF.

V and J are TRBV28 and TRBJ2-3, with 8 bases matching TRBD2. This CDR3 contains 16 residues. J lost 2 bases, V lost 7 bases, and 11 bases had no gene match. Germline lookup yields CDR1 MDHEN and CDR2 SYDVKM. Here the CDR3 DNA reads TGTGCCAGCATTCTCGGACTAGCTCCCCCCACAGATACGCAGTATTTT. It encodes CASILGLAPPTDTQYF.

This chain uses TRBV28 with TRBJ1-2; TRBD1 is a possible D gene (5 bases). Germline V gives CDR1 MDHEN, CDR2 SYDVKM. V was pared by 8 bases and J by 2 bases, with 24 bases between. This CDR3 is built from 17 residues. The CDR3 nucleotides read TGTGCCAGCTTTTTTGCGTCGGAGGACACAAACAACTATGGCTACACCTTC. As protein: CASFFASEDTNNYGYTF.

The chain is built from TRBV11-3 and TRBJ2-3; 11 bases are a match to TRBD1. This CDR3 comprises 15 residues. J lost 3 bases, V lost 5 bases, and 4 bases had no gene match. The germline gives CDR1 SGHNT, CDR2 YENEEA. CDR3 DNA sequence: TGTGCCAGCAGCCAAGGGACAGGGGGAACAGATACGCAGTATTTT. Protein: CASSQGTGGTDTQYF.

The sample holds many counts of this clonotype. This chain connects TRBV7-9 to TRBJ1-2; TRBD1 matches at 7 bases. The V and J ends lost 2 bases and 2 bases, in that order; junction bases with no gene match: 8. The CDR3 runs 16 residues. The V gene's germline CDR1 is SEHNR and CDR2 FQNEAQ (reference sequence). This CDR3 reads CASSLTGTENNYGYTF. The CDR3 DNA reads TGTGCCAGCAGCTTAACCGGGACAGAGAACAACTATGGCTACACCTTC.

The sample holds a few counts of this clonotype. The chain joins TRBV20-1 to TRBJ2-1, with D possibly being TRBD1 or TRBD2 (5 bases each). The V and J ends lost 0 bases and 8 bases respectively, with 17 bases between them. The CDR3 sequence is 15 residues long. Germline V gene data show CDR1 as DFQATT and CDR2 as SNEGSKA (reference sequence). The CDR3, as DNA: TGCAGTGCTAGAGATCCGGGACGCCACGGGCATGAGCAGTTCTTC. Encoded protein: CSARDPGRHGHEQFF.

This clonotype was seen more than once but under ten times. The chain uses TRBV28 and TRBJ1-6; 10 nucleotides agree with TRBD1. The V and J ends lost 4 bases and 8 bases, in that order; junction bases with no gene match: 5. CDR3 size: 15 residues. The germline V gene encodes CDR1 MDHEN and CDR2 SYDVKM. Here the CDR3 reads CASSYSGTGDSPLHF. In nucleotides, the CDR3 is TGTGCCAGCAGTTACTCCGGGACAGGGGATTCACCCCTCCACTTT.